This TCR beta chain was sequenced in a study of blood T cells in healthy people across ages. Each donor supplied roughly 9.2 milliliters of peripheral blood. The sample holds a few counts of this clonotype. The CDR3 has 16 residues. CDR1 is SEHNR, CDR2 FQNEAQ, per germline (reference sequence). Trimming took off 1 base at V and 1 base at J, with 12 bases between the two ends. Primers used in a second PCR of about 7 to 12 cycles were a sample-barcoded 5' primer and a J-beta primer mix. TCRdb recomputed calls from the 5' RACE reads with MiXCR, one row per CDR3 protein. The sample shows over 1,500,000 distinct CDR3 sequences, around 48% of them seen only once.

The chain carries TRBV7-9 and TRBJ2-3; D is possibly TRBD1 or TRBD2 (5 bases each). The sample was blood. The sequence was obtained from a woman between 40 and 55 years old in good health. The CDR3 spells CASSLGGLGGTDTQYF. CDR3 DNA: TGTGCCAGCAGCTTAGGAGGGCTAGGGGGCACAGATACGCAGTATTTT. The entire variable domain, with the rest obtained from reference TRBV7-9 and TRBJ2-3, is as follows: DTGVSQNPRHKITKRGQNVTFRCDPISEHNRLYWYRQTLGQGPEFLTYFQNEAQLEKSRLLSDRFSAERPKGSFSTLEIQRTEQGDSAMYLCASSLGGLGGTDTQYFGPGTRLTVL.